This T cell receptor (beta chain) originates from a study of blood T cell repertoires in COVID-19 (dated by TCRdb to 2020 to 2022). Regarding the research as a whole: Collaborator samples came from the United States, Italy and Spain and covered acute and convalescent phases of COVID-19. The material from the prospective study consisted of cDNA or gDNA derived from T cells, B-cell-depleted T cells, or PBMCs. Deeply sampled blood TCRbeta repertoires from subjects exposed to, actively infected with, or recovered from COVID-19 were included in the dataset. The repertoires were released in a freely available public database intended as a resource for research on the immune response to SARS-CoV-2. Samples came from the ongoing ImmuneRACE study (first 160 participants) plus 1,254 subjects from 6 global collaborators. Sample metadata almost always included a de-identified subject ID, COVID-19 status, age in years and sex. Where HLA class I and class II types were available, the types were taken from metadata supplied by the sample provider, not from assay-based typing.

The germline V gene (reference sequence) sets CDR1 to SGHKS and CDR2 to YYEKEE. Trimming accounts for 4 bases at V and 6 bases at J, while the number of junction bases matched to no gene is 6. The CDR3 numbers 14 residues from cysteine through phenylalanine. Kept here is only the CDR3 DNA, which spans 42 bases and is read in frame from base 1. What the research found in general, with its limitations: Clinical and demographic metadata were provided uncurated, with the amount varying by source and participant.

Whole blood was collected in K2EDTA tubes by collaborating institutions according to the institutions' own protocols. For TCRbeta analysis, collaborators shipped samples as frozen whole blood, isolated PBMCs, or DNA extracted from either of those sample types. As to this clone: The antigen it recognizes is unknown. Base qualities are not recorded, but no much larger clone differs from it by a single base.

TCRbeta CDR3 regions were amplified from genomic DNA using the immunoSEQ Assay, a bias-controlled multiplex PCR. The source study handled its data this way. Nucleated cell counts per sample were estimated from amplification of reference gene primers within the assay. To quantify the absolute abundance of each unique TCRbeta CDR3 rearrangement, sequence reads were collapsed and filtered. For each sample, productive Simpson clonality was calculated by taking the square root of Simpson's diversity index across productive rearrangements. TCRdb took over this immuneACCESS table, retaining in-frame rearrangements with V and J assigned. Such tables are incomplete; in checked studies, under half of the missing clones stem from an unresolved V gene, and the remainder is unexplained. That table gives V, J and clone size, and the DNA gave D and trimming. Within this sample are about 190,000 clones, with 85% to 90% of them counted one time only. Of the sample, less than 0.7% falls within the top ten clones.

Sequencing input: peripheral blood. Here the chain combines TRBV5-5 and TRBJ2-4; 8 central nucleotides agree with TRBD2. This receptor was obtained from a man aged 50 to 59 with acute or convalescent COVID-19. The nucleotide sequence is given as TGTGCCAGCAGCACCGCGGGAGGATCAAACATTCAGTACTTC. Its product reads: CASSTAGGSNIQYF.